Shown below are 24 T cell receptor beta chains from a single sample sequenced in a study of T cell responses to AZD1222 COVID-19 vaccine (dated by TCRdb to 2020 to 2023). Sample time point, as interpreted from the label and publication: baseline before first vaccination. Library construction relied on the immunoSEQ multiplex PCR assay. TCRdb took this table from immuneACCESS and kept in-frame rearrangements with V and J called. Such tables lack part of the clones; where checked against another copy, unresolved V genes explain under half of the gap, and the rest is unexplained. The sample data list 150,000 to 200,000 clones, and approximately 93% of these were observed just once. The ten largest clones take up roughly 1% of the sample. Sample: peripheral blood, taken on day 0 of AZD1222 vaccination. The receptor source for this set is an adult in good health.

The rearrangement joins TRBV2 to TRBJ1-1; maybe TRBD1 (5 bases). The CDR3 covers 16 residues. The ends were cut back, 6 bases at V and 1 base at J, with 18 bases in the middle. Germline V gene data show CDR1 as SNHLY and CDR2 as FYNNEI. The CDR3 here is CASRKDNLGWNTEAFF. In DNA form, the CDR3 reads TGTGCCAGCAGAAAGGACAATTTGGGATGGAACACTGAAGCTTTCTTT.

The chain joins TRBV11-3 to TRBJ2-7; no clear D. Germline V CDR1 and CDR2: SGHNT, YENEEA. The CDR3 runs 13 residues. The V end lost 1 base, the J end lost 3 bases, and 7 bases lay between the germline ends. In nucleotides, the CDR3 is TGTGCCAGCAGCTTAGGAGCTAACTACGAGCAGTACTTC. Protein product: CASSLGANYEQYF.

The rearrangement links TRBV6-5 to TRBJ2-1, with 7 bases matching TRBD2. CDR3 length: 15 amino acids. Germline V CDR1 and CDR2: MNHEY, SVGAGI. V shed 6 bases and J 4 bases; nucleotides not matched to a gene: 9. The CDR3 is CASREGGRFYNEQFF. The CDR3 DNA sequence: TGTGCCAGCAGGGAGGGCGGGAGATTTTACAATGAGCAGTTCTTC.

The rearrangement links TRBV5-1 to TRBJ1-6, with TRBD1 matching 10 bases. The CDR3 sequence is 16 residues long. Trimming removed 3 bases from V and 7 bases from J; junction bases left unmatched: 7. Germline loops: CDR1 SGHRS, CDR2 YFSETQ. CDR3 coding DNA: TGCGCCAGCAGCTCAAGACAGGGGGCGCGCAATTCACCCCTCCACTTT. This codes for CASSSRQGARNSPLHF. The entire variable domain, with the rest obtained from reference TRBV5-1 and TRBJ1-6, is as follows: KAGVTQTPRYLIKTRGQQVTLSCSPISGHRSVSWYQQTPGQGLQFLFEYFSETQRNKGNFPGRFSGRQFSNSRSEMNVSTLELGDSALYLCASSSRQGARNSPLHFGNGTRLTVT.

The chain combines TRBV24-1 with TRBJ2-1; the D is unclear. With 2 bases removed from V and 2 bases from J, the gap between germline ends came to 9 bases. The CDR3 runs 15 residues. Germline V gene data show CDR1 as KGHDR and CDR2 as SFDVKD. CDR3 DNA sequence: TGTGCCACCAGTGATTCCAGCCGTCCCTACAATGAGCAGTTCTTC. Translating it yields CATSDSSRPYNEQFF.

The chain carries TRBV9 and TRBJ2-5; 9 nucleotides match TRBD2. Trimming at V came to 3 bases and at J to 2 bases, leaving 5 bases not matched to a gene. The CDR3 has 15 amino acids. CDR1 and CDR2 from the germline V gene are SGDLS and YYNGEE. This CDR3 reads CASSESGGQQETQYF. CDR3 sequence (DNA): TGTGCCAGCAGCGAGAGCGGGGGGCAGCAAGAGACCCAGTACTTC.

This chain joins TRBV15 and TRBJ2-1; D possibly uses TRBD1 or TRBD2 (5 bases each). Germline V lookup: CDR1 LNHNV, CDR2 YYDKDF (reference sequence). V was shortened by 2 bases and J by 5 bases, with 19 bases between the two germline ends. This CDR3 is 17 amino acids long. The CDR3 region has the DNA TGTGCCACCAGCAGACAGTCGGGGACCAACCTACACAATGAGCAGTTCTTC. Its translation is CATSRQSGTNLHNEQFF. Full variable domain (rest looked up from reference TRBV15 and TRBJ2-1): DAMVIQNPRYQVTQFGKPVTLSCSQTLNHNVMYWYQQKSSQAPKLLFHYYDKDFNNEADTPDNFQSRRPNTSFCFLDIRSPGLGDTAMYLCATSRQSGTNLHNEQFFGPGTRLTVL.

This chain joins TRBV4-2 and TRBJ2-1; 11 bases match TRBD2. The CDR3 spans 15 residues. CDR1 and CDR2 from the germline V gene are LGHNA and YNFKEQ. After removal of 5 bases from V and 8 bases from J, the junction contained 8 bases not matched to a gene. CDR3 sequence reads: CASSSRSGGADEQFF. CDR3 DNA: TGTGCCAGCAGCTCTCGTAGCGGGGGGGCTGATGAGCAGTTCTTC.

V is TRBV25-1 and J is TRBJ1-2; D is uncertain. CDR1 is MGHDK, CDR2 SYGVNS, per germline. The V end lost 6 bases, the J end lost 8 bases, and 19 bases lay between the germline ends. This CDR3 region has 14 residues. This CDR3 reads CASSGTQSGLGYTF. Here the CDR3 DNA reads TGTGCCAGCAGCGGCACGCAGTCGGGGTTGGGCTACACCTTC.

The rearrangement joins TRBV2 to TRBJ2-2; D uncertain. Trimming shortened V by 4 bases and J by 6 bases, and 15 bases separated the two germline ends. In germline, CDR1 is SNHLY, CDR2 FYNNEI. The CDR3 sequence is 15 residues long. This CDR3 is CASSGSSGPAGELFF. The CDR3 DNA sequence: TGTGCCAGCAGTGGGTCATCGGGCCCGGCCGGGGAGCTGTTTTTT.

The rearrangement links TRBV2 to TRBJ1-2; unclear D gene. V lost 3 bases, J lost 3 bases, and 8 bases lay in between. The CDR3 extends over 13 amino acids. Germline V CDR1 and CDR2: SNHLY, FYNNEI. The CDR3 bases are TGTGCCAGCAGTGATCGGGAGGACTATGGCTACACCTTC. Translating gives CASSDREDYGYTF.

This clone has only one observation. This sequence joins TRBV4-2 and TRBJ1-2, with 9 bases matching TRBD1. Germline-derived CDR1 and CDR2 are LGHNA and YNFKEQ. V lost 1 base and J lost 5; bases outside the gene matches: 5. CDR3 length: 15 amino acids. The CDR3 sequence is CASSQGDGQGYGYTF. The CDR3 nucleotides read TGTGCCAGCAGCCAAGGGGACGGACAGGGGTATGGCTACACCTTC.

The chain combines TRBV6-6 with TRBJ2-6; the match to TRBD1 covers 12 bases. Trimming removed 5 bases from V and 5 bases from J; junction bases left unmatched: 10. Germline CDR1 reads MNHNY; CDR2 reads SVGAGI (reference sequence). The CDR3 is made up of 18 amino acids. This chain's CDR3 is CASSPLLGQGAWANVLTF. CDR3 nucleotide sequence: TGTGCCAGCAGTCCCCTTCTGGGACAGGGGGCATGGGCCAACGTCCTGACTTTC.

V is TRBV3-1 (or the pseudogene TRBV3-2) and J is TRBJ2-3; TRBD2 matches 9 bases. Germline CDR1 and CDR2: LGHDT and YNNKEL (reference sequence). The V and J ends lost 4 bases and 1 base, in that order; junction bases with no gene match: 9. The CDR3 totals 17 residues. In nucleotides, the CDR3 is TGTGCCAGCAGCCCATCCCGGACTAGCGAAGGCACAGATACGCAGTATTTT. It yields the protein CASSPSRTSEGTDTQYF.

The gene calls are TRBV29-1 and TRBJ2-3; D possibly corresponds to TRBD2 (5 bases). Germline loops: CDR1 SQVTM, CDR2 ANQGSEA. V lost 3 bases, J lost 1 base, and 5 bases lay in between. The CDR3 runs 12 residues. The CDR3 DNA is TGCAGCGTTGACGGGGGCACAGATACGCAGTATTTT. It translates to CSVDGGTDTQYF.

V and J are TRBV4-1 and TRBJ2-1; 7 bases are shared with TRBD2. The V gene end was trimmed by 0 bases and the J gene end by 3 bases; junction bases not matched to a gene: 8. The germline CDR1 and CDR2 sequences are MGHRA and YSYEKL. This CDR3 comprises 17 residues. The CDR3 here is CASSQDLSGVRYNEQFF. The CDR3, as DNA: TGCGCCAGCAGCCAAGATCTAAGCGGGGTCCGCTACAATGAGCAGTTCTTC.

J is TRBJ1-3 and V is TRBV28; possible D gene TRBD1, 5 bases. The V end lost 7 bases, the J end lost 4 bases, and 11 bases lay between the germline ends. Germline V gives CDR1 MDHEN, CDR2 SYDVKM. The CDR3 runs 13 residues. Here the CDR3 reads CASKRGVGNTIYF. The CDR3 nucleotides are TGTGCCAGCAAGAGAGGGGTGGGAAACACCATATATTTT.

This clone came up a few times. The chain recombines TRBV25-1 with TRBJ2-2; 12 positions match TRBD2. The CDR3 loop spans 18 amino acids. Germline V gene data show CDR1 as MGHDK and CDR2 as SYGVNS. V lost 5 bases and J lost 0; bases outside the gene matches: 7. CDR3 nucleotides: TGTGCCAGCAGTCCTCGACTAGCGGGGGCCGCGAACACCGGGGAGCTGTTTTTT. Translating gives CASSPRLAGAANTGELFF.

V is TRBV4-1 and J is TRBJ1-5, with TRBD1 as a possible D gene (6 bases). Germline V CDR1 and CDR2: MGHRA, YSYEKL. Trimming stripped 6 bases from V and 2 bases from J, with 14 bases between. The CDR3 has 15 amino acids. In DNA form, the CDR3 reads TGCGCCAGCAGTCAGCTGGGGGCCGGCAATCAGCCCCAGCATTTT. Encoded protein: CASSQLGAGNQPQHF.

The rearrangement joins TRBV27 to TRBJ1-1; a weak D match, TRBD1 (6 bases). The CDR3 spans 15 residues. Deletions cut 4 bases from V and 6 bases from J, with 18 bases between. Germline V gene data show CDR1 as MNHEY and CDR2 as SMNVEV (reference sequence). CDR3 protein: CASSSSTGGGSEAFF. The CDR3 DNA follows: TGTGCCAGCAGTTCCTCGACCGGGGGGGGCTCTGAAGCTTTCTTT.

This chain links TRBV28 with TRBJ2-7, with 7 bases identical to TRBD2. Losses at the gene ends were 8 bases for V and 0 bases for J; bases not matched to a gene: 4. CDR3 length: 13 residues. Germline CDR1 MDHEN, CDR2 SYDVKM. The CDR3 DNA is TGTGCCAGCGGAGCGGGGAGCTCCTACGAGCAGTACTTC. It is translated as CASGAGSSYEQYF.

This clone was seen a handful of times. The V and J genes are TRBV19 and TRBJ1-2, with D possibly TRBD1 on 6 matching bases. V lost 3 bases and J 5 bases, leaving 13 bases between the germline ends. In germline, CDR1 is LNHDA, CDR2 SQIVND (reference sequence). CDR3 length: 14 amino acids. In DNA form, the CDR3 reads TGTGCCAGTAGTATCTGGGGGGCAAGTTATGGCTACACCTTC. Amino acids: CASSIWGASYGYTF.

The chain combines TRBV18 with TRBJ1-6; a weak D match, TRBD1 (5 bases). Germline V gives CDR1 KGHSH, CDR2 LQKENI. The CDR3 loop spans 15 amino acids. V was clipped by 5 bases and J by 6 bases, with 14 bases between them. The CDR3 protein is CASSWDQTVNSPLHF. CDR3 nucleotide sequence: TGTGCCAGCTCATGGGACCAGACAGTTAATTCACCCCTCCACTTT.

The gene calls are TRBV5-1 and TRBJ2-6; possible D gene TRBD1, 6 bases. Germline-derived CDR1 and CDR2 are SGHRS and YFSETQ. This CDR3 comprises 14 residues. Trimming took 5 bases from V and 3 from J, leaving 9 bases between them. The CDR3 protein is CASSGGGGANVLTF. In DNA, the CDR3 is TGCGCCAGCAGTGGGGGCGGTGGGGCCAACGTCCTGACTTTC.